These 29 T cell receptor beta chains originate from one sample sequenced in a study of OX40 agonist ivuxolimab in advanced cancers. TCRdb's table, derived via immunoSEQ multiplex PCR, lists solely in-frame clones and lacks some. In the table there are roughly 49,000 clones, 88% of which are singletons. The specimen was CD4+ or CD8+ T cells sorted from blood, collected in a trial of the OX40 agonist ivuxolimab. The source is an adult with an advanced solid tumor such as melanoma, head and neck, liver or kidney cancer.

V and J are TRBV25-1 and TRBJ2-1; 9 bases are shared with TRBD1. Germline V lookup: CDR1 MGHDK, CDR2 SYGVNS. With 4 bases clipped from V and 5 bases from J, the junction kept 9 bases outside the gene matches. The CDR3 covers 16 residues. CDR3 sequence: CASSGFLDRGNNEQFF. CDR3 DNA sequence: TGTGCCAGCAGTGGCTTTTTGGACAGGGGCAACAATGAGCAGTTCTTC. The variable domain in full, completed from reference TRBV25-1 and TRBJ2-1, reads EADIYQTPRYLVIGTGKKITLECSQTMGHDKMYWYQQDPGMELHLIHYSYGVNSTEKGDLSSESTVSRIRTEHFPLTLESARPSHTSQYLCASSGFLDRGNNEQFFGPGTRLTVL.

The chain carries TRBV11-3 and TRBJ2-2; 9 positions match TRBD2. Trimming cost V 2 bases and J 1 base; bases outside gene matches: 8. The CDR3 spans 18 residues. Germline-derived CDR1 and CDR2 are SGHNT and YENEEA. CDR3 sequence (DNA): TGTGCCAGCAGCTTACGGTACGGACTAGCGAGGAACACCGGGGAGCTGTTTTTT. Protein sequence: CASSLRYGLARNTGELFF.

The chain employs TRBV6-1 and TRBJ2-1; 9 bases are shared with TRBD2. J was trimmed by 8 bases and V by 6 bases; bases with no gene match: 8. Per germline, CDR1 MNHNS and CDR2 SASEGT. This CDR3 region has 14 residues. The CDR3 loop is CASSRTGGRDEQFF. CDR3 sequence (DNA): TGTGCCAGCAGCCGAACGGGCGGGAGGGATGAGCAGTTCTTC.

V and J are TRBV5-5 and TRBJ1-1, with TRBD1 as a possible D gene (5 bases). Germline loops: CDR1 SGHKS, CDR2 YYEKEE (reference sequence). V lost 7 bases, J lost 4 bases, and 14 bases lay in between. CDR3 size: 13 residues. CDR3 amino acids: CASHPGIVTEAFF. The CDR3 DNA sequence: TGTGCCAGCCACCCAGGGATTGTCACTGAAGCTTTCTTT.

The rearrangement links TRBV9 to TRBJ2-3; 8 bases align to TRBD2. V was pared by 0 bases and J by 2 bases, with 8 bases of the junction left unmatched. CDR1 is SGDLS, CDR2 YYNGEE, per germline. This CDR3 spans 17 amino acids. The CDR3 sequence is CASSVGGGSGITDTQYF. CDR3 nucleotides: TGTGCCAGCAGCGTAGGCGGGGGGAGCGGGATCACAGATACGCAGTATTTT.

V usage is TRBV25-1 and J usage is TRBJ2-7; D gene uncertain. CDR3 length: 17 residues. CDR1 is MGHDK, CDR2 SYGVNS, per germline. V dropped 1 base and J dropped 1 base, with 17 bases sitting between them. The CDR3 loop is CASSEFGAGHRSYEQYF. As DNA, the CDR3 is TGTGCCAGCAGTGAATTCGGAGCTGGTCACCGATCCTACGAGCAGTACTTC.

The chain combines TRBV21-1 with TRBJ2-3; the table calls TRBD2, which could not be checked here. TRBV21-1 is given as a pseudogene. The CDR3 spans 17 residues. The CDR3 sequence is CASSKGILAGGVWAQYF. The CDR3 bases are TGTGCCAGCAGCAAAGGAATACTGGCGGGAGGGGTTTGGGCGCAGTATTTT.

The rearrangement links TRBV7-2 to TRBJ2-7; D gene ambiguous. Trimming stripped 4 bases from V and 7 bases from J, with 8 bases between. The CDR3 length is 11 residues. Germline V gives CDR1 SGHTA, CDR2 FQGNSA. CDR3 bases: TGTGCCAGCAGCTCCCCGATTGAGCAGTACTTC. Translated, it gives CASSSPIEQYF.

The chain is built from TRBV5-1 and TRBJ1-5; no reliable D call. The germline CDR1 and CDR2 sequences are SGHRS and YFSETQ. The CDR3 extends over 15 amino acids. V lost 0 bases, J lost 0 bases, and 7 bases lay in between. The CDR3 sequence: CASSLVGNSNQPQHF. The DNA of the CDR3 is TGCGCCAGCAGCTTGGTCGGAAATAGCAATCAGCCCCAGCATTTT.

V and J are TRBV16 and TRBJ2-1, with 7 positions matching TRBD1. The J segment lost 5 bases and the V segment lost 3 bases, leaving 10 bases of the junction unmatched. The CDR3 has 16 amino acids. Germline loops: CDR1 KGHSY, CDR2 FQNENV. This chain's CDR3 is CASSHPGTGDDNEQFF. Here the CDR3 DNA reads TGTGCCAGCAGCCACCCCGGTACAGGGGATGACAATGAGCAGTTCTTC.

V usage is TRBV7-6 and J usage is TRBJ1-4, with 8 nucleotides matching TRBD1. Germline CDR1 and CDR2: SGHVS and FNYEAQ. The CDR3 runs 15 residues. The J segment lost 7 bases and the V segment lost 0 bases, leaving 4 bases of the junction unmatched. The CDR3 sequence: CASSLAPGQAEKLFF. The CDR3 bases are TGTGCCAGCAGCTTAGCACCGGGACAGGCTGAAAAACTGTTTTTT.

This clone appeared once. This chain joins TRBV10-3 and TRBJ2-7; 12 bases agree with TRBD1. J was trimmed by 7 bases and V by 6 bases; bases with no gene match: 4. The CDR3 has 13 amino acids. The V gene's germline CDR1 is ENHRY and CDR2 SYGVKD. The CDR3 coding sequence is TGTGCCATCAGGGGACAGGGGGCAGGGGAGCAGTACTTC. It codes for CAIRGQGAGEQYF.

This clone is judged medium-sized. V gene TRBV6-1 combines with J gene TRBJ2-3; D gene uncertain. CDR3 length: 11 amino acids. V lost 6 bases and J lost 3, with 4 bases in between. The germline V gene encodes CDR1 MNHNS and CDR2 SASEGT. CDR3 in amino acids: CASSQTDTQYF. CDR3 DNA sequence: TGTGCCAGCAGCCAGACAGATACGCAGTATTTT.

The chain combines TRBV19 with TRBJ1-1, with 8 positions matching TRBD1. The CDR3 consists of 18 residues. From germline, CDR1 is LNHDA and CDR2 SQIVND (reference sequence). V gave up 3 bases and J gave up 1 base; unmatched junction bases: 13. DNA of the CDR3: TGTGCCAGTAGTATTGGGCCCGGGACAGGATCTCGGAACACTGAAGCTTTCTTT. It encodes CASSIGPGTGSRNTEAFF.

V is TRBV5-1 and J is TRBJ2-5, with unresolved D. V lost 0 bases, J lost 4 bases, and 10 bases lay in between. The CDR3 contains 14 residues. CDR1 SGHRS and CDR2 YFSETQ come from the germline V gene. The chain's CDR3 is CASSLGGTGETQYF. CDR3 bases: TGCGCCAGCAGCTTGGGGGGAACTGGAGAGACCCAGTACTTC.

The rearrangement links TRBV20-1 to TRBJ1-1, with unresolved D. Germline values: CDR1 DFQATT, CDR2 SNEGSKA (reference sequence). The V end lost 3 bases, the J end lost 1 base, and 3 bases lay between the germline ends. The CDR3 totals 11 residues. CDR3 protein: CSASRNTEAFF. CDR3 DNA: TGCAGTGCTAGTAGGAACACTGAAGCTTTCTTT.

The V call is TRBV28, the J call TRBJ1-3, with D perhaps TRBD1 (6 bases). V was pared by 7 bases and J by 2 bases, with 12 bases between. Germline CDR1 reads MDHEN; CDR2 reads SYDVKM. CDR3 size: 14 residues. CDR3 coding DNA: TGTGCCAGCACCCGAGGGGGGCCTGGAAACACCATATATTTT. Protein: CASTRGGPGNTIYF.

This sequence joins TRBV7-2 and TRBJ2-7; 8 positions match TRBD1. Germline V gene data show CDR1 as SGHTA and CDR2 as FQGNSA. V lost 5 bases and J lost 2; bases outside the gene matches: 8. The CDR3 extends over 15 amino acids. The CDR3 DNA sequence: TGTGCCAGCAGCCCACAGGGGGGAGAAGCCTACGAGCAGTACTTC. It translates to CASSPQGGEAYEQYF.

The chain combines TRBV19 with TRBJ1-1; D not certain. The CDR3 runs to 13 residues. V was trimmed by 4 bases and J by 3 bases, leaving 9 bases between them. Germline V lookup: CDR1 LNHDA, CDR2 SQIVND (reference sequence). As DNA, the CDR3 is TGTGCCAGTAGTACCAATCGGGACACTGAAGCTTTCTTT. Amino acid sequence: CASSTNRDTEAFF.

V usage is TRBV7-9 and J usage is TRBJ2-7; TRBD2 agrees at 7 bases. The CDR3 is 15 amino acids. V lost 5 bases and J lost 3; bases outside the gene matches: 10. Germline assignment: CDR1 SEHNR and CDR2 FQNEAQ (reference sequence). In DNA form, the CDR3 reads TGTGCCAGCAGCGCATTCGGGAGGAACGACTACGAGCAGTACTTC. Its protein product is CASSAFGRNDYEQYF.

This CDR3 is CASRNPMGNSPLHF. The CDR3 nucleotides are TGTGCCAGCAGAAACCCTATGGGGAATTCACCCCTCCACTTT. The chain links TRBV28 to TRBJ1-6; D is ambiguous. The length of the CDR3 is 14 residues. CDR1 and CDR2 (germline): MDHEN, SYDVKM. Trimming left V 6 bases short and J 7 bases short, with 13 bases between.

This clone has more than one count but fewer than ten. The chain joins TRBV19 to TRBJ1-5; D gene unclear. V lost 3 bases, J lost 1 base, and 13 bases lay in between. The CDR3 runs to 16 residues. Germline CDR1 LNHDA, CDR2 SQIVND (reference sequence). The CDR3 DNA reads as TGTGCCAGTAGTATGGTCCAGGATGTGAGCAATCAGCCCCAGCATTTT. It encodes CASSMVQDVSNQPQHF.

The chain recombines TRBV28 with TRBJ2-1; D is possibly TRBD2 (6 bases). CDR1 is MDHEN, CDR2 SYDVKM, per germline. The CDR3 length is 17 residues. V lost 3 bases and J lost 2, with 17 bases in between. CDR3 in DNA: TGTGCCAGCAGTTTTGTGGCGGGACGAGACGCCTACAATGAGCAGTTCTTC. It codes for CASSFVAGRDAYNEQFF.

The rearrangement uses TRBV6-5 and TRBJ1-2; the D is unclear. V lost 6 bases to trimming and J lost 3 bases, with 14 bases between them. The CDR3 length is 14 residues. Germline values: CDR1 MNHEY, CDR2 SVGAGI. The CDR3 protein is CASSPVMGHYGYTF. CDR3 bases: TGTGCCAGCAGCCCCGTTATGGGCCACTATGGCTACACCTTC.

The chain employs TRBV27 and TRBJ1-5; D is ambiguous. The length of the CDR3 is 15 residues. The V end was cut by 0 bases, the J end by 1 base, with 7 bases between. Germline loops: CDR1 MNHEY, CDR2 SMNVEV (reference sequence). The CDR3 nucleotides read TGTGCCAGCAGTTTATCGGGGTTAAGCAATCAGCCCCAGCATTTT. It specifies CASSLSGLSNQPQHF.

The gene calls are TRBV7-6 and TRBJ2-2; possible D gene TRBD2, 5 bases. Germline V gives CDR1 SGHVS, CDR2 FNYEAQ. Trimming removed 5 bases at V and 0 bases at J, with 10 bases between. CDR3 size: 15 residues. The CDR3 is CASSQRNANTGELFF. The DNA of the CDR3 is TGTGCCAGCAGCCAGCGGAACGCGAACACCGGGGAGCTGTTTTTT. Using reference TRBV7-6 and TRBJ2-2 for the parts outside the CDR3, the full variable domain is GAGVSQSPRYKVTKRGQDVALRCDPISGHVSLYWYRQALGQGPEFLTYFNYEAQQDKSGLPNDRFSAERPEGSISTLTIQRTEQRDSAMYRCASSQRNANTGELFFGEGSRLTVL.

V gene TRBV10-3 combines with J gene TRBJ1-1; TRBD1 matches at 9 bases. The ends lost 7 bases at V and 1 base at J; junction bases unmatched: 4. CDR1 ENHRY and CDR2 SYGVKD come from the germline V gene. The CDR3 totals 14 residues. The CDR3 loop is CAIKQGAPNTEAFF. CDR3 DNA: TGTGCCATCAAACAGGGGGCGCCGAACACTGAAGCTTTCTTT.

The CDR3 nucleotides are TGTGCCAGCAGTCCCACCCAAGGGGATGAGCAGTTCTTC. Translating gives CASSPTQGDEQFF. V and J are TRBV27 and TRBJ2-1; possible D gene TRBD1, 5 bases. The CDR3 has 13 amino acids. Germline V CDR1 and CDR2: MNHEY, SMNVEV (reference sequence). With 5 bases removed from V and 8 bases from J, the gap between germline ends came to 13 bases.

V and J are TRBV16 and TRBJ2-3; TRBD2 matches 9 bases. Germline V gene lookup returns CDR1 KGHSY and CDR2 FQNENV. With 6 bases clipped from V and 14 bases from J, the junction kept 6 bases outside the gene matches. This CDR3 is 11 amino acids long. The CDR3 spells CASRTGTSLYF. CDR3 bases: TGTGCCAGCAGAACCGGGACTAGCCTGTATTTT. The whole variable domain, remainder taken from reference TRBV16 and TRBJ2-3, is GEEVAQTPKHLVRGEGQKAKLYCAPIKGHSYVFWYQQVLKNEFKFLISFQNENVFDETGMPKERFSAKCLPNSPCSLEIQATKLEDSAVYFCASRTGTSLYFGPGTRLTVL.